This paragraph reports one T cell receptor beta chain. This clone was observed a handful of times. This clone's antigen is unknown. No qualities accompany the bases; no much larger clone lies one base away. This sample stems from a study of blood T cell repertoires in COVID-19 (TCRdb year 2020). With regard to the full study: Collaborator samples came from the United States, Italy and Spain and covered acute and convalescent phases of COVID-19. The prospective study material was composed of cDNA or gDNA derived from T cells, B-cell-depleted T cells, or PBMCs. Subjects who had been exposed to COVID-19, were actively infected with it, or had recovered from it provided the deeply sampled blood TCRbeta repertoires that made up the dataset. The repertoires were released in a freely available public database intended as a resource for research on the immune response to SARS-CoV-2. Samples were obtained from the ongoing ImmuneRACE study (first 160 participants) and from 1,254 subjects provided by 6 global collaborators. The sample metadata nearly always contained a de-identified subject ID, COVID-19 status, age in years and sex. Where available, HLA class I and class II types were obtained from metadata supplied by the sample provider rather than from assay-based typing. Summary of the overall study and its limitations: How much clinical and demographic metadata was included differed by source and by participant, and the metadata was provided uncurated.

Whole blood was collected in K2EDTA tubes by collaborating institutions according to the institutions' own protocols. For TCRbeta analysis, collaborators shipped samples as frozen whole blood, isolated PBMCs, or DNA extracted from either of those sample types. TCRbeta CDR3 regions were amplified from genomic DNA by means of the immunoSEQ Assay, a bias-controlled multiplex PCR. Per the source publication's procedure: Within the assay, amplification of reference gene primers was used to estimate how many nucleated cells each sample contained. To quantify the absolute abundance of each unique TCRbeta CDR3 rearrangement, sequence reads were collapsed and filtered. For each sample, productive Simpson clonality was calculated as the square root of Simpson's diversity index over productive rearrangements. The clones in this table, taken by TCRdb from immuneACCESS, are in-frame only. Not every clone is retained; where verified, under half of the shortfall comes from an unresolved V gene, and the cause of the rest is unknown. Clone size and V and J calls were adopted from that table, with D and trimming inferred from the DNA. Present in this sample are approximately 76,000 clones, around three quarters of which were seen just once. 35% to 45% of the sample is held by the ten biggest clonotypes.

This receptor was taken from a woman in her 70s with acute or convalescent COVID-19. The sample was peripheral blood.

DNA sequence: TGTGCCAGCACCCCCGGTGGAGGGGCCACAGATACGCAGTATTTT. Its product reads: CASTPGGGATDTQYF. The rearrangement combines TRBV5-4 with TRBJ2-3; a weak D assignment points to TRBD2 (6 bases agree). In the germline V gene (reference sequence), CDR1 corresponds to SGHNT and CDR2 to YYREEE. Reading from cysteine to phenylalanine, the CDR3 counts 15 amino acids. Kept here is only the CDR3 DNA, which spans 45 bases and is read in frame from base 1. V is cut by 6 bases and J by 2 bases, and the space between the germline ends is 16 bases. Beyond the CDR3, the reference TRBV5-4 and TRBJ2-3 genes provide the residues; the full variable domain reads: ETGVTQSPTHLIKTRGQQVTLRCSSQSGHNTVSWYQQALGQGPQFIFQYYREEENGRGNFPPRFSGLQFPNYSSELNVNALELDDSALYLCASTPGGGATDTQYFGPGTRLTVL.